The clone carrying this T cell receptor beta chain was counted at least ten times. This sample was taken from a study of blood T cell repertoires in COVID-19. In the authors' methods: By means of reference gene primer amplification, nucleated cell counts were estimated. Clones were read by immunoSEQ multiplex PCR, and TCRdb kept only the in-frame ones, dropping some. That table is the source of V, J and clone size, and D and trimming were worked out from the DNA. Of 200,000 to 250,000 clones in the sample, 70% to 85% were seen once. Those who participated ranged in age from about 18 to 89 years and resided in 20 to 25 US areas. Material for sequencing was PBMCs or T cells enriched from blood (not recorded which). The TCR originated in a man between 60 and 75 years old who had recovered from COVID-19.

The CDR3 here is CASSLGGGHQPQHF. CDR3 nucleotides: TGTGCCAGCAGCTTGGGTGGAGGTCATCAGCCCCAGCATTTT. The chain uses TRBV5-6 and TRBJ1-5; no firm D call. Per germline, CDR1 SGHDT and CDR2 YYEEEE. This CDR3 is 14 amino acids long. V dropped 0 bases and J dropped 5 bases, with 9 bases sitting between them.